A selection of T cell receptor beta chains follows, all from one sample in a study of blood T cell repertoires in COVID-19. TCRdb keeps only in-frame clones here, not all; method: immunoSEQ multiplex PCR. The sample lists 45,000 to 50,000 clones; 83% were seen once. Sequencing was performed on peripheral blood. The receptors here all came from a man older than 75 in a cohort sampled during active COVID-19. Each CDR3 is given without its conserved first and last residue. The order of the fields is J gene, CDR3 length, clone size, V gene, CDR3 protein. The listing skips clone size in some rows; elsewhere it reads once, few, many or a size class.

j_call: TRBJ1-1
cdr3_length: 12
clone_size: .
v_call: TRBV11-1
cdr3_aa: ASSLQVSNTEAF

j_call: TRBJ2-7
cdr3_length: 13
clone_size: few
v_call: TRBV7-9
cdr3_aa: ASSAKPGLTNEQY

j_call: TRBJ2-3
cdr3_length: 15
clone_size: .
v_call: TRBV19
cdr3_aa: ASSALGLAVYTDTQY

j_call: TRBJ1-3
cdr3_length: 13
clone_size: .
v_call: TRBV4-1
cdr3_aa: ASSPQAFSGNTIY

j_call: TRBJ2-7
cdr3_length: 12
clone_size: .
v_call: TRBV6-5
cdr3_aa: ASNEQGAVTEQY

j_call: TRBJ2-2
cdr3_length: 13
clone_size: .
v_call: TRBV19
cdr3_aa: ASSMRQGWTGELF

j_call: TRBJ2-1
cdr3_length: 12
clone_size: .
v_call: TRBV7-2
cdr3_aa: ASSFSPTYNEQF

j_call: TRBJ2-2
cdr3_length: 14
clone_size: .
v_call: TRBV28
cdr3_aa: ASSFGLASRSGELF

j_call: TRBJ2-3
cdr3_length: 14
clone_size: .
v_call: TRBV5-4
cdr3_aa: ASSLPTGPSTDTQY

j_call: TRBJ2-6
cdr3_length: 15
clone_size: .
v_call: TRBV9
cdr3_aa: ASSEGQGFSGANVLT

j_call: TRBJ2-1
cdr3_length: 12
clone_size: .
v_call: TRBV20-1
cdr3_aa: SAIEAGGLFEQF

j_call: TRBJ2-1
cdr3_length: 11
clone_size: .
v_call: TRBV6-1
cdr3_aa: ASSEGGVREQF

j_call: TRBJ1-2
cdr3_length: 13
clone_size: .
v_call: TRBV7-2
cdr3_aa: ASSLAGSLAYGYT

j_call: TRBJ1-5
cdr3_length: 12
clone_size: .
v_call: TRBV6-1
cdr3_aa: ASSEAAVYQPQH

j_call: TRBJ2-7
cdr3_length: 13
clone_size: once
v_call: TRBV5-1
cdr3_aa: ASSFLAGATYEQY

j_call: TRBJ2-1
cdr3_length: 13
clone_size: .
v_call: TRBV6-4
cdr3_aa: ASSDIAGGYNEQF

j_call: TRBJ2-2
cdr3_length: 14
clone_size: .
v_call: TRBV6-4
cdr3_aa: ASSATTYENTGELF

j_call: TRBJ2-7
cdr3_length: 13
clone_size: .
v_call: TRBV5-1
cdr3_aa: ASSLAGTGRYEQY

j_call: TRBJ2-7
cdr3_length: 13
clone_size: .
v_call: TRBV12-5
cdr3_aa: ASGLGTRQVYEQY

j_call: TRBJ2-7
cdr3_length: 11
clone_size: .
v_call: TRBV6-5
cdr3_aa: ASRGQGPYEQY

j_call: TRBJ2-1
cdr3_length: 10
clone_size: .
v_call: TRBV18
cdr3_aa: ASSPETNEQF

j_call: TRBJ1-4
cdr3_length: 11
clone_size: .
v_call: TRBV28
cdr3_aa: ATGQGVGEKLF

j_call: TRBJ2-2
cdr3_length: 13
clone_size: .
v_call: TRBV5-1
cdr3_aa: ASSFKQGDTGELF

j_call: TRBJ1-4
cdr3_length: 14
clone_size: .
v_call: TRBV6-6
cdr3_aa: ASSRKQGALEEKLF